A single sample gave rise to the 13 T cell receptor beta chains below, sequenced in a study of metastatic and nonmetastatic thyroid tumors. TCRdb re-called clones via MiXCR from the PCR reads. This repertoire shows 60,000 or so clones, approximately 4.1% found once; its top ten account for around 22%. Treatment of any kind had been given to no patient before thyroid surgery. The sequenced sample consisted of blood. Receptor source: a female donor with papillary thyroid cancer or a benign thyroid nodule (not recorded which). Some clones in this sample may be carry-over from other donors' samples.

Only a few counts were recorded for this clone. V is TRBV20-1 and J is TRBJ2-3; no definite D call. Trimming pared 4 bases from V and 1 base from J, leaving 15 bases between. CDR3 size: 15 residues. Looked up from germline, CDR1 is DFQATT and CDR2 is SNEGSKA (reference sequence). The CDR3 coding sequence is TGCAGTGCTATGGCGGATTATCTGGGCACAGATACGCAGTATTTT. It translates to CSAMADYLGTDTQYF.

This clone was recorded at least ten times. The V call is TRBV19, the J call TRBJ2-1; 8 bases map to TRBD2. With 5 bases clipped from V and 0 bases from J, the junction kept 6 bases outside the gene matches. Germline CDR1 LNHDA, CDR2 SQIVND (reference sequence). This CDR3 is 16 amino acids long. The CDR3 DNA sequence: TGTGCCAGTAGTTATGACAGCGGGAGCTCCTACAATGAGCAGTTCTTC. This sequence encodes CASSYDSGSSYNEQFF.

This clone appeared a few times. The same CDR3 arises from other DNA sequences in this sample as well. The chain couples TRBV10-3 to TRBJ1-4, with D unresolved. Trimming pared 3 bases from V and 0 bases from J, leaving 8 bases between. The CDR3 totals 15 residues. Germline V gene sequence: CDR1 ENHRY, CDR2 SYGVKD. The CDR3 nucleotides read TGTGCCATCAGTGATGCGACAACAACTAATGAAAAACTGTTTTTT. As protein: CAISDATTTNEKLFF.

This clone was seen many times. The gene calls are TRBV18 and TRBJ2-1; 9 bases map to TRBD2. CDR3 length: 16 amino acids. The ends lost 3 bases at V and 6 bases at J; junction bases unmatched: 9. Germline V gene data show CDR1 as KGHSH and CDR2 as LQKENI. The CDR3 spells CASSPLGAGGPNEQFF. In DNA form, the CDR3 reads TGTGCCAGCTCACCGTTAGGAGCGGGAGGACCCAATGAGCAGTTCTTC.

At least ten counts were recorded for this clone. The rearrangement uses TRBV11-2 and TRBJ2-1, with D unclear. The length of the CDR3 is 15 residues. CDR1 is SGHAT and CDR2 is FQNNGV in the germline V gene. V lost 5 bases to trimming and J lost 4 bases, with 15 bases between them. The CDR3 reads CASSPSGLPYNEQFF. DNA for the CDR3: TGTGCCAGCAGCCCCTCCGGCCTGCCATACAATGAGCAGTTCTTC.

The V and J genes are TRBV11-2 and TRBJ2-1, with 9 bases fitting TRBD2. V lost 3 bases to trimming and J lost 2 bases; unmatched junction nucleotides: 2. The germline CDR1 and CDR2 sequences are SGHAT and FQNNGV. The CDR3 is 15 amino acids. The CDR3 sequence: CASSFEREAYNEQFF. In DNA, the CDR3 is TGTGCCAGCAGCTTCGAGCGGGAGGCCTACAATGAGCAGTTCTTC. Complete variable domain (other parts from reference TRBV11-2 and TRBJ2-1): EAGVAQSPRYKIIEKRQSVAFWCNPISGHATLYWYQQILGQGPKLLIQFQNNGVVDDSQLPKDRFSAERLKGVDSTLKIQPAKLEDSAVYLCASSFEREAYNEQFFGPGTRLTVL.

In its sample, this clone was seen many times. The junction does not match germline at one end; this may be a read error. The sample contains more than one DNA sequence encoding this CDR3. The J gene is TRBJ2-1, the V gene TRBV19, with 8 nucleotides matching TRBD1. Germline V gives CDR1 LNHDA, CDR2 SQIVND (reference sequence). The CDR3 extends over 14 amino acids. The CDR3 is CASSRADRGNEQFF. CDR3 coding DNA: TGCGCCAGTAGTAGAGCAGACAGGGGCAATGAGCAGTTCTTC.

This chain links TRBV20-1 with TRBJ2-7; 7 positions match TRBD2. CDR3 length: 15 amino acids. CDR1 DFQATT and CDR2 SNEGSKA come from the germline V gene (reference sequence). The trim removed 1 base at V and 3 bases at J, leaving 9 bases unmatched. The CDR3 DNA reads TGCAGTGCTAGAGTGGGAGCGGGACGATTCTACGAGCAGTACTTC. Protein sequence: CSARVGAGRFYEQYF.

The chain is built from TRBV13 and TRBJ1-2; D ambiguous. V was clipped by 5 bases and J by 5 bases, with 12 bases between them. CDR1 and CDR2 from the germline V gene are PRHDT and FYEKMQ (reference sequence). CDR3 length equals 13 residues. The CDR3 DNA reads as TGTGCCAGCAGCCCCGCCGGTTCTTATGGCTACACCTTC. It codes for CASSPAGSYGYTF.

This clone showed up many times. The chain joins TRBV14 to TRBJ1-6; D might be TRBD1 (5 bases). The CDR3 runs 16 residues. V dropped 1 base and J dropped 2 bases, with 9 bases sitting between them. Germline-derived CDR1 and CDR2 are SGHDN and FVKESK. CDR3 region: CASSQGGRAYNSPLHF. The CDR3 nucleotides read TGTGCCAGCAGCCAAGGAGGCAGGGCCTATAATTCACCCCTCCACTTT.

Many counts were recorded for this clone. The chain has TRBV24-1 and TRBJ2-3; 12 bases are shared with TRBD2. Germline CDR1 KGHDR, CDR2 SFDVKD. Trimming cost V 3 bases and J 5 bases; bases outside gene matches: 11. The CDR3 sequence is 18 residues long. The CDR3 here is CATSDASGRAAYIDTQYF. CDR3 DNA: TGTGCCACCAGTGATGCTAGCGGGAGGGCCGCATACATAGATACGCAGTATTTT.

This clone was detected only a few times. This chain links TRBV27 with TRBJ2-1, with D tentatively TRBD1 or TRBD2 (6 bases each). Per the germline V gene, CDR1 is MNHEY and CDR2 is SMNVEV (reference sequence). This CDR3 has 13 amino acids. Trimming removed 5 bases at V and 12 bases at J, with 17 bases between. For the CDR3, the DNA is TGTGCCAGCAGTCTAGCGAGGGGGGTCGGGCAGTTCTTC. Translated: CASSLARGVGQFF.

This clone was observed a handful of times. The J gene is TRBJ1-6, the V gene TRBV30, with 7 bases that match TRBD1. This CDR3 has 12 amino acids. The V gene's germline CDR1 is GTSNPN and CDR2 SVGIG (reference sequence). After removal of 5 bases from V and 8 bases from J, the junction contained 3 bases not matched to a gene. CDR3 loop: CAWDRDYSPLHF. As DNA, the CDR3 is TGTGCCTGGGACAGGGATTATTCACCCCTCCACTTT.